This T cell receptor (beta chain) derives from a study of blood T cell repertoires in COVID-19. Study context: T cells, B-cell-depleted T cells, or PBMCs supplied cDNA or gDNA.

Original processing methods: From reference gene primer amplification, estimates of nucleated cell counts were derived. TCRdb's table, derived via immunoSEQ multiplex PCR, lists solely in-frame clones and lacks some. V and J calls and clone size are given by that table; D and trimming were obtained from the DNA. The sample consists of 110,000 or so clones, 88% of them appearing once. This clonotype was sampled from a human donor in a cohort sampled during active COVID-19. The sequenced sample consisted of peripheral blood.

The CDR3 protein is CASSQPTVNQPQHF. CDR3 bases: TGCGCCAGCAGCCAGCCAACTGTTAATCAGCCCCAGCATTTT. This chain joins TRBV4-1 and TRBJ1-5, with D unclear. Trimming pared 3 bases from V and 4 bases from J, leaving 10 bases between. Germline assignment: CDR1 MGHRA and CDR2 YSYEKL. This CDR3 comprises 14 residues.